The rows below give T cell receptor beta chains drawn from one sample of a study of blood T cell repertoires in COVID-19. Method: immunoSEQ multiplex PCR; TCRdb's copy keeps in-frame clones and lacks some. The sample lists 200,000 to 300,000 clones; over 65% were seen once. Specimen: peripheral blood. The receptors were sampled from a woman of 80 years or more with acute or convalescent COVID-19. Each CDR3 is given with its conserved first and last residue. D genes are given only for firm matches. Expanded clones are given a class, and other clones once, few, many or no size at all.

d_gene,abundance,v_gene,j_gene,CDR3nt,CDR3aa
TRBD2,few,TRBV30,TRBJ2-2,TGTGCCTGGATCGGACTAGCCAACACCGGGGAGCTGTTTTTT,CAWIGLANTGELFF
NA,NA,TRBV5-1,TRBJ2-2,TGCGCCAGCAGCCCCGTGACAGGATCCACCGGGGAGCTGTTTTTT,CASSPVTGSTGELFF
TRBD1,NA,TRBV6-2/TRBV6-3,TRBJ2-1,TGTGCCAGCAGCCGGGACAGGGCAATAAATGAGCAGTTCTTC,CASSRDRAINEQFF
TRBD1,NA,TRBV6-5,TRBJ1-6,TGTGCCAGCAGTCGAATGGGACAGGGTAATTCACCCCTCCACTTT,CASSRMGQGNSPLHF
NA,NA,TRBV2,TRBJ1-6,TGTGCCAGCAGGGGAGCCGGGAGCTCCTATAATTCACCCCTCCACTTT,CASRGAGSSYNSPLHF
TRBD2,NA,TRBV7-3,TRBJ2-5,TGTGCCAGCAGCTTAAGTGGACTAGCAGAGACCCAGTACTTC,CASSLSGLAETQYF
NA,NA,TRBV9,TRBJ2-2,TGTGCCAGCACCCAAAGAGGGGGGGGCACCGGGGAGCTGTTTTTT,CASTQRGGGTGELFF
NA,NA,TRBV4-3,TRBJ1-2,TGCGCCAGCAGCCAAGATCCCGCTAACTATGGCTACACCTTC,CASSQDPANYGYTF
TRBD1,few,TRBV20-1,TRBJ1-1,TGCAGTGCCAGTTCCCCACAGGGGGCGAATACTGAAGCTTTCTTT,CSASSPQGANTEAFF
NA,NA,TRBV9,TRBJ2-2,TGTGCCAGCAGCGTAGCTCACACCGGGGAGCTGTTTTTT,CASSVAHTGELFF
TRBD2,NA,TRBV6-2/TRBV6-3,TRBJ2-5,TGTGCCAGCAGTTACCTTAGAGCGGGGGGGCCGGTTGAAGAGACCCAGTACTTC,CASSYLRAGGPVEETQYF
NA,many,TRBV2,TRBJ2-7,TGTGCCAGCAGTGGGCAGGGTTTCTACGAGCAGTACTTC,CASSGQGFYEQYF
NA,NA,TRBV19,TRBJ1-5,TGTGCCAGTAGTACCCTGACATGGGATCAGCCCCAGCATTTT,CASSTLTWDQPQHF
TRBD1,NA,TRBV2,TRBJ1-5,TGTGCCAGCAGGGACAGGACAGGGAATCAGCCCCAGCATTTT,CASRDRTGNQPQHF
TRBD2,NA,TRBV6-2/TRBV6-3,TRBJ2-5,TGTGCCAGCAGTGGCCCGGGACTATCGGAGGAGACCCAGTACTTC,CASSGPGLSEETQYF
TRBD2,NA,TRBV5-1,TRBJ2-1,TGCGCCAGCAGCTTGGCCTTGCGGGGGGGCGCCAATGAGCAGTTCTTC,CASSLALRGGANEQFF
NA,NA,TRBV2,TRBJ1-6,TGTGCCAGCAGTGAAATGCGGAGCTCCTATAATTCACCCCTCCACTTT,CASSEMRSSYNSPLHF
TRBD1,NA,TRBV5-4,TRBJ1-1,TGTGCCAGCAGCCTGACAGGGGGAGGTACTGAAGCTTTCTTT,CASSLTGGGTEAFF
TRBD2,NA,TRBV7-2,TRBJ2-2,TGTGCCAGCAGCCGGACTAGCCGCACGAACACCGGGGAGCTGTTTTTT,CASSRTSRTNTGELFF
NA,NA,TRBV11-2,TRBJ1-5,TGTGCCAGCAGCTTAGGGGGGCGGCGGGTTCAGCCCCAGCATTTT,CASSLGGRRVQPQHF
TRBD1,NA,TRBV7-9,TRBJ1-6,TGTGCCAGCAGCTTAACAGGGGTGGATTCACCCCTCCACTTT,CASSLTGVDSPLHF
TRBD2,NA,TRBV2,TRBJ2-1,TGTGCCAGCAGTCCCCAACCCCTAACTAGCGGTCGCGGCCACGGGCAGTTCTTC,CASSPQPLTSGRGHGQFF
NA,NA,TRBV7-9,TRBJ2-5,TGTGCCAGCAGCTATTACAGGGGAGGAGAGACCCAGTACTTC,CASSYYRGGETQYF
TRBD1,NA,TRBV15,TRBJ2-1,TGTGCCACCAGCAGAGGACAGGGGGGGAACAATGAGCAGTTCTTC,CATSRGQGGNNEQFF
TRBD2,NA,TRBV5-1,TRBJ2-3,TGCGCCAGCAGCCTTGGGACTAGCGGGGGGCCAGATACGCAGTATTTT,CASSLGTSGGPDTQYF
NA,NA,TRBV20-1,TRBJ2-7,TGCAGTGCGAGTGATGTCTCAGATCCCTACGAGCAGTACTTC,CSASDVSDPYEQYF
NA,NA,TRBV11-2,TRBJ1-3,TGTGCCAGCACCCCGTGGGGGCACTCTGGAAACACCATATATTTT,CASTPWGHSGNTIYF
NA,NA,TRBV2,TRBJ1-5,TGTGCCAGCAGTGACAGGGAATCTTTTGGAGCCCAGCATTTT,CASSDRESFGAQHF
TRBD2,NA,TRBV18,TRBJ2-1,TGTGCCAGCTCAGCTAGCGGGGGCAGGTATGAGCAGTTCTTC,CASSASGGRYEQFF
TRBD1,NA,TRBV2,TRBJ1-4,TGTGCCAGCAGCCTACTGACAGGGAGACAGACCTCAACTAATGAAAAACTGTTTTTT,CASSLLTGRQTSTNEKLFF
TRBD1,NA,TRBV6-6,TRBJ1-2,TGTGCCATCGGCCGGGACAGTCCCTATGGCTACACCTTC,CAIGRDSPYGYTF
NA,NA,TRBV7-9,TRBJ2-7,TGTGCCAGCAGCCATACACCGACCTACGAGCAGTACTTC,CASSHTPTYEQYF
TRBD2,NA,TRBV15,TRBJ2-3,TGTGCCACCAGCAGAGCCCCAGCTAGCGGGGGGGCCATAGATACGCAGTATTTT,CATSRAPASGGAIDTQYF
NA,NA,TRBV7-9,TRBJ1-5,TGTGCCAGCAGCAAGACAGAAAATCAGCCCCAGCATTTT,CASSKTENQPQHF
TRBD2,NA,TRBV7-9,TRBJ2-1,TGTGCCAGCAGCTTAGCGGCGGGAGAGGCTTACAATGAGCAGTTCTTC,CASSLAAGEAYNEQFF
TRBD1,NA,TRBV14,TRBJ1-1,TGTGCCAGCAGCCAAGATGGGGGACAGTGGAACACTGAAGCTTTCTTT,CASSQDGGQWNTEAFF
NA,few,TRBV5-1,TRBJ1-5,TGCGCCAGCAGCTTAACAGGGACAAGGGGTCAGCCCCAGCATTTT,CASSLTGTRGQPQHF
TRBD1,NA,TRBV18,TRBJ2-3,TGTGCCAGCTCACCTAGTAGACAGGGAATCACAGATACGCAGTATTTT,CASSPSRQGITDTQYF
TRBD1,NA,TRBV7-2,TRBJ1-2,TGTGCCAGCAGCTTATACAGGGGGGCCAACTATGGCTACACCTTC,CASSLYRGANYGYTF
TRBD1,NA,TRBV7-9,TRBJ2-7,TGTGCCAGCAGCATGACAGGGAACGAGCAGTACTTC,CASSMTGNEQYF
NA,NA,TRBV3-1/TRBV3-2,TRBJ1-1,TGTGCCAGCAGCCAAGGTAGAGGAGCTTTCTTT,CASSQGRGAFF
NA,NA,TRBV11-2,TRBJ2-2,TGTGCCAGCAGCTCCACAGTGAACACCGGGGAGCTGTTTTTT,CASSSTVNTGELFF